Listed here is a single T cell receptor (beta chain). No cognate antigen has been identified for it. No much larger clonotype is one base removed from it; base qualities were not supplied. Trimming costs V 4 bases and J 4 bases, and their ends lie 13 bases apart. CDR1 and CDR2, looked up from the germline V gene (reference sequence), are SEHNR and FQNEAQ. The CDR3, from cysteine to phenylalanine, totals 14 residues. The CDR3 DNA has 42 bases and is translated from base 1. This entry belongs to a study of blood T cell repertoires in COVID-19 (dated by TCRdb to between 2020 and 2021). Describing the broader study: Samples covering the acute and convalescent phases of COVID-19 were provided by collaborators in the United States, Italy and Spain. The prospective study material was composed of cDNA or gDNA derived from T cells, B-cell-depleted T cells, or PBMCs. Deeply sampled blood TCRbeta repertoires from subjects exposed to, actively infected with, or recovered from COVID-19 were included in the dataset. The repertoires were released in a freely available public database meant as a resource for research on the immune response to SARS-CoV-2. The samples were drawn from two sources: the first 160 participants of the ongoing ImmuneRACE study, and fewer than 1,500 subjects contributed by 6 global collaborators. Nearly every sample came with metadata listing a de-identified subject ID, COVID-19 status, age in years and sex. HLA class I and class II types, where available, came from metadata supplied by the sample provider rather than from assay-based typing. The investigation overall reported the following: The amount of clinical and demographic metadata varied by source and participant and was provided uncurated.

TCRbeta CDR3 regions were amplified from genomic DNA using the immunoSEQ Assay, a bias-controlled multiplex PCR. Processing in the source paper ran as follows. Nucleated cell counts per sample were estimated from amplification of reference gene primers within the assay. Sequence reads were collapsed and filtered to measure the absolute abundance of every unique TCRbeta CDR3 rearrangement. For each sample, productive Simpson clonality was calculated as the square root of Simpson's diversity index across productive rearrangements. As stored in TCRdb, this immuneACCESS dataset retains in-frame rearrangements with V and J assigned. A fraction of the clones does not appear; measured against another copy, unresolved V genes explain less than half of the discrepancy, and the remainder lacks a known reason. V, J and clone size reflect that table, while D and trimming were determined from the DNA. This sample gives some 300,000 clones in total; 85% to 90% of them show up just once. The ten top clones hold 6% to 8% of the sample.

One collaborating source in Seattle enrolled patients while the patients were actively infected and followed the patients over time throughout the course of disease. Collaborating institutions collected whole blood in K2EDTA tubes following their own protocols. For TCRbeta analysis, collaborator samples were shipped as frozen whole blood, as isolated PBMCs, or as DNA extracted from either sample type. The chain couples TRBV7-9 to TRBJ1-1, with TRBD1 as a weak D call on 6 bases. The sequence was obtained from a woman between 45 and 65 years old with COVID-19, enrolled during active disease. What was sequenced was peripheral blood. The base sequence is TGTGCCAGCAGCTCCACCCTAGGGGGCACTGAAGCTTTCTTT. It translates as CASSSTLGGTEAFF.